The 18 T cell receptor beta chains in this list originate from one sample, sequenced in a study of response to subunit inactivated influenza vaccine (dated by TCRdb to 2016 to 2019). To prepare the library, RT-PCR was applied. The listed sequencing device is Illumina HiSeq 2500. TCRdb applied fastp at Q25 and MiXCR to the public reads, then kept only in-frame beta chains. Entries that share a CDR3 protein sequence are merged under the most common genes and DNA. The sample records around 540,000 distinct CDR3 sequences, around 11% of which are singletons. The ten largest clones add up to roughly 10% of the sample. The source material was PBMCs from blood, sampled on the day of vaccination. The origin of the receptors is a man between 50 and 59 years old who received an inactivated influenza vaccine. Donor details come from another sample of the same person, matched by shared clones.

This sequence joins TRBV28 and TRBJ2-4; no clear D gene. Germline lookup yields CDR1 MDHEN and CDR2 SYDVKM. This CDR3 contains 15 residues. The ends were cut back, 3 bases at V and 3 bases at J, with 12 bases in the middle. CDR3: CASSFTNLFKNIQYF. CDR3 bases: TGTGCCAGCAGTTTTACAAATTTGTTCAAAAACATTCAGTACTTC. Combining the CDR3 with reference TRBV28 and TRBJ2-4 gives the whole variable domain DVKVTQSSRYLVKRTGEKVFLECVQDMDHENMFWYRQDPGLGLRLIYFSYDVKMKEKGDIPEGYSVSREKKERFSLILESASTNQTSMYLCASSFTNLFKNIQYFGAGTRLSVL.

In this sample, this clonotype turned up a few times. Here the CDR3 reads CASSLGDRTSSYEQYF. CDR3 nucleotide sequence: TGCGCCAGCAGCTTGGGGGACAGAACTAGCTCCTACGAGCAGTACTTC. The rearrangement links TRBV5-1 to TRBJ2-7; TRBD1 agrees at 7 bases. Germline V gene data show CDR1 as SGHRS and CDR2 as YFSETQ. The CDR3 runs to 16 residues. V trimming: 0 bases; J trimming: 0 bases; junction bases outside the gene matches: 6.

This clonotype has ten or more counts. CDR3 in amino acids: CASSHAGTSGGRSTDTQYF. CDR3 bases: TGTGCCAGCAGCCACGCCGGGACTAGCGGGGGGCGCAGCACAGATACGCAGTATTTT. The V gene is TRBV11-1, the J gene TRBJ2-3; 15 bases are shared with TRBD2. V lost 5 bases, J lost 0 bases, and 9 bases stayed unmatched. Germline-derived CDR1 and CDR2 are SGHAT and FQDESV (reference sequence). The length of the CDR3 is 19 residues.

To note about this clonotype: A junction end diverges from the germline sequence, so it may reflect a read error. The chain joins TRBV10-3 to TRBJ2-3; no definite D call. The CDR3 is 12 residues long. In germline, CDR1 is ENHRY, CDR2 SYGVKD. The CDR3 bases are TGTACCATTGGTGGGAGCACAGATACGCAGTATTTT. It specifies CTIGGSTDTQYF.

This clonotype appeared a few times. The chain carries TRBV20-1 and TRBJ2-1; 11 bases agree with TRBD2. Germline V CDR1 and CDR2: DFQATT, SNEGSKA (reference sequence). The trim removed 2 bases at V and 8 bases at J, leaving 8 bases unmatched. CDR3 length: 15 amino acids. This CDR3 is CSARFTSGSRYEQFF. The CDR3 DNA follows: TGCAGTGCTAGATTTACTAGCGGGAGTAGGTATGAGCAGTTCTTC.

The sample holds a few counts of this clonotype. The chain employs TRBV28 and TRBJ2-1, with 11 bases lining up with TRBD2. Germline V CDR1 and CDR2: MDHEN, SYDVKM. This CDR3 comprises 17 residues. J gave up 9 bases and V 8 bases, and 18 bases lay outside the gene matches. The CDR3 region has the DNA TGTGCCAGCGTCCCTCGAATAGGTCTAGCGGGAGGAGGTGAGCAGTTCTTC. Its protein product is CASVPRIGLAGGGEQFF.

Many counts were recorded for this clonotype. V gene TRBV7-2 combines with J gene TRBJ2-7; D possibly corresponds to TRBD1 (6 bases). The CDR3 length is 14 residues. V lost 1 base and J lost 3, with 10 bases in between. Germline CDR1 and CDR2: SGHTA and FQGNSA. The CDR3 DNA reads TGTGCCAGCAGCTTAGAACAGGGAATCTACGAGCAGTACTTC. As protein: CASSLEQGIYEQYF.

In its sample, this clonotype was seen a few times. The chain couples TRBV3-1 to TRBJ2-2; TRBD1 matches 8 bases. The germline CDR1 and CDR2 sequences are LGHDT and YNNKEL (reference sequence). V dropped 0 bases and J dropped 5; count of bases not matched to a gene: 8. The CDR3 is made up of 17 amino acids. The CDR3, as DNA: TGTGCCAGCAGCCAAGAGGCACAGGGGGTACGAACCGGGGAGCTGTTTTTT. This translates into CASSQEAQGVRTGELFF.

The gene calls are TRBV19 and TRBJ1-1; D perhaps matches TRBD1 (5 bases). V was cut by 5 bases and J by 2 bases, with 18 bases left in between. Germline CDR1 reads LNHDA; CDR2 reads SQIVND (reference sequence). The CDR3 runs 16 residues. In nucleotides, the CDR3 is TGTGCCAGTAGTTCCCCTCCGGGGGTGGTAAACACTGAAGCTTTCTTT. Its protein is CASSSPPGVVNTEAFF.

Comment on this clonotype: One junction end does not reproduce the germline sequence, and a read error may be involved. J is TRBJ1-1 and V is TRBV3-1; D perhaps matches TRBD1 (6 bases). CDR1 and CDR2 from the germline V gene are LGHDT and YNNKEL (reference sequence). The CDR3 is made up of 11 amino acids. The CDR3 loop is CASSQEYDRRF. CDR3 sequence (DNA): TGTGCCAGCAGCCAAGAATATGACAGGCGATTT.

The chain links TRBV20-1 to TRBJ2-7, with 9 bases that match TRBD2. CDR1 and CDR2 (germline): DFQATT, SNEGSKA (reference sequence). The J segment lost 0 bases and the V segment lost 3 bases, leaving 6 bases of the junction unmatched. The CDR3 loop spans 15 amino acids. CDR3 DNA sequence: TGCAGTGCTAGGGTCTTTAGCGGGGGCTCCTACGAGCAGTACTTC. Its translation: CSARVFSGGSYEQYF.

This clonotype was detected a few times. This rearrangement joins TRBV7-2 to TRBJ2-7; D may be TRBD2 (7 bases). Per the germline V gene, CDR1 is SGHTA and CDR2 is FQGNSA. The CDR3 is made up of 16 amino acids. Trimming cost V 3 bases and J 3 bases, with 18 bases left between them. The CDR3 nucleotides are TGTGCCAGCAGCTTGGGGGGGCCCTCTGTTGTCTACGAGCAGTACTTC. This sequence encodes CASSLGGPSVVYEQYF.

This clonotype was detected a few times. The V and J genes are TRBV5-1 and TRBJ2-7; 7 bases map to TRBD2. There are 18 residues in the CDR3. The germline CDR1 and CDR2 sequences are SGHRS and YFSETQ. V shed 0 bases, J shed 0 bases, and the junction held 12 bases outside the gene matches. The CDR3 protein is CASSLVGGGLPDSYEQYF. The CDR3 DNA sequence: TGCGCCAGCAGCTTGGTAGGTGGGGGACTACCCGACTCCTACGAGCAGTACTTC.

This clonotype was found a few times. The chain links TRBV18 to TRBJ2-2; D ambiguous. The V gene's germline CDR1 is KGHSH and CDR2 LQKENI. V was shortened by 1 base and J by 0 bases, with 6 bases between the two germline ends. The CDR3 contains 15 residues. Written as DNA, the CDR3 is TGTGCCAGCTCACCACAAGCAGCGAACACCGGGGAGCTGTTTTTT. Translated: CASSPQAANTGELFF.

This chain connects TRBV6-1 to TRBJ2-5; TRBD2 matches 7 bases. The trim removed 4 bases at V and 4 bases at J, leaving 15 bases unmatched. From germline, CDR1 is MNHNS and CDR2 SASEGT. The CDR3 spans 17 residues. CDR3 sequence (DNA): TGTGCCAGCAGTGCCCCTAGTTTCGGCGGGGGAGGAGAGACCCAGTACTTC. Protein sequence: CASSAPSFGGGGETQYF.

The V and J genes are TRBV4-3 and TRBJ2-7; D might be TRBD2 (6 bases). CDR1 and CDR2 (germline): LGHNA, YSLEER. The CDR3 contains 14 residues. The V end lost 1 base, the J end lost 5 bases, and 12 bases lay between the germline ends. CDR3 region: CASSQGGGTHEQYF. CDR3 nucleotide sequence: TGCGCCAGCAGCCAAGGTGGCGGGACCCACGAGCAGTACTTC.

This clonotype was counted between two and nine times. The rearrangement joins TRBV12-3 or TRBV12-4 to TRBJ2-5; weak D call: TRBD2 (7 bases). Deletions cut 4 bases from V and 4 bases from J, with 16 bases between. The CDR3 totals 15 residues. The CDR3 is CASSSRRGHGETQYF. CDR3 nucleotide sequence: TGTGCCAGCAGTTCGCGGCGGGGGCACGGAGAGACCCAGTACTTC.

The gene calls are TRBV20-1 and TRBJ2-7, with D possibly matching TRBD2 (6 bases). The CDR3 has 13 amino acids. The germline V and J ends were trimmed by 6 bases and 2 bases, with 14 bases remaining between them. Germline lookup yields CDR1 DFQATT and CDR2 SNEGSKA (reference sequence). The CDR3 here is CSAGGVRAYEQYF. CDR3 sequence (DNA): TGCAGTGCGGGCGGGGTTCGGGCCTACGAGCAGTACTTC.